This TCR beta chain stems from a study of blood T cell repertoires in COVID-19. The length of the CDR3 is 20 residues. With V trimmed by 0 bases and J by 4 bases, 14 bases remained unmatched. CDR1 is LNHDA, CDR2 SQIVND, per germline (reference sequence). Those who participated ranged in age from roughly 18 to 89 years and resided in about two dozen US areas. Clinical histories supplied by participants themselves formed the basis of cohort assignment. Clones were sequenced by immunoSEQ multiplex PCR, and TCRdb holds only the in-frame ones, with some missing. This sample has 250,000 or so clones, with 85% to 90% found just once.

The chain uses TRBV19 and TRBJ2-2; 10 bases agree with TRBD2. This TCR was sampled from a woman in her fifties or sixties who had recovered from COVID-19. What was sequenced was PBMCs or T cells enriched from blood (not recorded which). The CDR3 DNA is TGTGCCAGTAGTATAGATATGGGACTAGCGCTCCTAAAGGGCACCGGGGAGCTGTTTTTT. Translation gives CASSIDMGLALLKGTGELFF.